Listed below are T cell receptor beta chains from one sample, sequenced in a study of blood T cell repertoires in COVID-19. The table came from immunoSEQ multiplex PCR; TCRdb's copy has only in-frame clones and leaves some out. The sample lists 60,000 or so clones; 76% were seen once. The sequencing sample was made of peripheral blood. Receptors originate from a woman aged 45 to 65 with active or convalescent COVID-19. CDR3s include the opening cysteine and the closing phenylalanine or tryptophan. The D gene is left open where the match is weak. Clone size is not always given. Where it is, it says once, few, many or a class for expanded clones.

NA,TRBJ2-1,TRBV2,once,CASSWSSNYNEQFF,TGTGCCAGCAGTTGGTCTAGCAACTACAATGAGCAGTTCTTC
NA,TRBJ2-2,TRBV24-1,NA,CATSDSLRPGELFF,TGTGCCACCAGTGATTCCTTGCGCCCCGGGGAGCTGTTTTTT
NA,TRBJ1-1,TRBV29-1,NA,CSALEVMNTEAFF,TGCAGCGCCTTGGAGGTCATGAACACTGAAGCTTTCTTT
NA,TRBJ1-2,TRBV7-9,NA,CASSSGDYGYTF,TGTGCCAGCAGTTCAGGGGATTATGGCTACACCTTC
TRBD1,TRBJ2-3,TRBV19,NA,CASSSEQGTADTQYF,TGTGCCAGTAGTAGTGAACAGGGGACCGCAGATACGCAGTATTTT
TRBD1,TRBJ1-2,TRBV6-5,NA,CASRKTGTGGYTF,TGTGCCAGCAGAAAAACAGGGACAGGCGGCTACACCTTC
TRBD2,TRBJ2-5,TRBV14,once,CASSQGSGGHTQETQYF,TGTGCCAGCAGCCAAGGGAGCGGGGGTCATACACAAGAGACCCAGTACTTC
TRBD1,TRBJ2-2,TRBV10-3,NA,CAISVTGGGTGELFF,TGTGCCATCAGTGTGACAGGGGGAGGCACCGGGGAGCTGTTTTTT
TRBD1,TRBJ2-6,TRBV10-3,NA,CAISESPGQGGIISGANVLTF,TGTGCCATCAGTGAGTCCCCGGGACAGGGGGGAATAATCTCTGGGGCCAACGTCCTGACTTTC
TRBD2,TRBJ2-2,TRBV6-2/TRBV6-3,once,CASSTPGLAGRRGELFF,TGTGCCAGCAGTACCCCGGGACTAGCGGGAAGGAGGGGGGAGCTGTTTTTT
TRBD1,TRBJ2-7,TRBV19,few,CASSWTGDPHEQYF,TGTGCCAGTAGTTGGACAGGGGATCCCCACGAGCAGTACTTC
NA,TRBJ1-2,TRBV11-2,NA,CASSLNRQVIGGYTF,TGTGCCAGCAGCTTGAACCGACAGGTCATTGGTGGCTACACCTTC
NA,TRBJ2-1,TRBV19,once,CASSQREWNEQFF,TGTGCCAGTAGTCAAAGGGAGTGGAATGAGCAGTTCTTC
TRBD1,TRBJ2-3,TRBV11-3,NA,CASSHRDRGEDTQYF,TGTGCCAGCAGCCACCGGGACAGGGGGGAAGATACGCAGTATTTT
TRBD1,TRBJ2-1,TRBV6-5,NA,CASSHRTGGYNEQFF,TGTGCCAGCAGCCACCGGACAGGGGGCTACAATGAGCAGTTCTTC
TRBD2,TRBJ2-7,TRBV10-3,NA,CAIMAGTSGTGAPYEQYF,TGTGCCATCATGGCCGGGACTAGCGGGACCGGGGCTCCCTACGAGCAGTACTTC
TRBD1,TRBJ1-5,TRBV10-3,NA,CAISGGQGANQPQHF,TGTGCCATCAGTGGGGGACAGGGGGCAAATCAGCCCCAGCATTTT
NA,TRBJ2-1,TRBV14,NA,CASSPRAGLARPNEQFF,TGTGCCAGCAGCCCCCGGGCGGGTTTGGCGCGTCCCAATGAGCAGTTCTTC
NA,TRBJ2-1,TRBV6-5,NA,CASSYRRVYNEQFF,TGTGCCAGCAGTTACCGGCGGGTCTACAATGAGCAGTTCTTC
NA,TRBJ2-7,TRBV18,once,CASSRSTPVRYPYEQYF,TGTGCCAGCTCACGTTCCACCCCGGTACGGTACCCCTACGAGCAGTACTTC
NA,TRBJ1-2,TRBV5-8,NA,CASSGRRGFGYGYTF,TGTGCCAGCAGCGGGAGGCGGGGCTTTGGCTATGGCTACACCTTC
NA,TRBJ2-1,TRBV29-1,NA,CSVERGSAPNEQFF,TGCAGCGTTGAAAGGGGTTCAGCGCCCAATGAGCAGTTCTTC
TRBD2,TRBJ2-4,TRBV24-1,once,CATSGPSGTENIQYF,TGTGCCACCAGTGGTCCTAGCGGGACAGAAAACATTCAGTACTTC
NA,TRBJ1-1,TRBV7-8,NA,CASSLARWQNTEAFF,TGTGCCAGCAGCTTAGCGCGGTGGCAGAACACTGAAGCTTTCTTT
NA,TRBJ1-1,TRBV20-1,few,CSASPREAFF,TGCAGTGCTAGTCCCAGGGAAGCTTTCTTT
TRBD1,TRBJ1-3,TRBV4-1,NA,CASSRATGVPGNTIYF,TGCGCCAGCAGCCGGGCCACAGGGGTCCCTGGAAACACCATATATTTT
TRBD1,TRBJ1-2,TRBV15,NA,CATSSRPGQIYGYTF,TGTGCCACCAGCAGCCGGCCGGGACAGATCTATGGCTACACCTTC